This T cell receptor (beta chain) was documented in a study of blood T cell repertoires in COVID-19 (dated by TCRdb to about 2020). Regarding the complete study: Samples from collaborators originated in the United States, Italy and Spain and spanned both the acute and convalescent phases of COVID-19. The prospective study material was composed of cDNA or gDNA derived from T cells, B-cell-depleted T cells, or PBMCs. Deeply sampled blood TCRbeta repertoires from subjects exposed to, actively infected with, or recovered from COVID-19 were included in the dataset. The repertoires were released in a freely available public database intended as a resource for research on the immune response to SARS-CoV-2. The samples were drawn from the first 160 participants of the ongoing ImmuneRACE study and from 1,200 or so subjects provided by 6 global collaborators. Nearly every sample came with metadata listing a de-identified subject ID, COVID-19 status, age in years and sex. HLA class I and class II types, where available, came from metadata supplied by the sample provider rather than from assay-based typing. Overall study outcomes, separate from this receptor: Clinical and demographic metadata were provided uncurated, with the amount varying by source and participant.

At one collaborating source in Seattle, patients were enrolled during active infection and were followed longitudinally through the course of disease. Whole blood was collected in K2EDTA tubes by collaborating institutions according to the institutions' own protocols. For TCRbeta analysis, collaborator samples were shipped as frozen whole blood, as isolated PBMCs, or as DNA extracted from either sample type. As regards this clone: The antigen this receptor binds is unknown. Base-call qualities are not available, and no considerably larger clone is one nucleotide away.

CDR1 and CDR2 are drawn from the germline V gene: MDHEN, SYDVKM. V was cut back by 4 bases and J by 4 bases, leaving a gap of 20 bases between them. The CDR3 holds 17 amino acids from the cysteine to the phenylalanine. Only CDR3 DNA is held: 51 bases, read in frame from base 1. The immunoSEQ Assay, a bias-controlled multiplex PCR, was used to amplify TCRbeta CDR3 regions from genomic DNA. In the paper's pipeline: Within the assay, amplification of reference gene primers was used to estimate how many nucleated cells each sample contained. Sequence reads were collapsed and filtered to measure the absolute abundance of every unique TCRbeta CDR3 rearrangement. For each sample, productive Simpson clonality was calculated by taking the square root of Simpson's diversity index across productive rearrangements. What TCRdb holds here is the immuneACCESS table cut down to in-frame rearrangements. Part of the clones is not present; checked against another copy, under half of the missing clones reflect an unresolved V gene, and the others are unexplained. The D gene and trimming were derived from the DNA, and the V and J assignments and clone size from that table. The sample has over 150,000 clones on record, around four fifths of them singletons. The leading ten clones occupy under 10% of the sample.

The chain is made from TRBV28 and TRBJ1-3; confidence is insufficient to name the D gene. The receptor was derived from a woman in her 70s with COVID-19, enrolled during active disease. The source material was peripheral blood. The CDR3 region has the sequence CASSSSPGAGGGNTIYF. At the DNA level, the sequence is TGTGCCAGCAGTTCCTCTCCGGGAGCGGGCGGGGGAAACACCATATATTTT.